The T cell receptor beta chain described here comes from a study of CD8+ T cells in alopecia areata. Overall study context: Tofacitinib dosing lasted 6 to 18 months, which was then followed by 6 months off drug. The study, taken as a whole, reports: Normal skin's resident alphabeta T cells are sequenced alongside lesional scalp T cells. Patients showed less clear TCR sequence sharing than mice, possibly partly because of HLA diversity. Normal scalp had lower clonality than lesional scalp, with alopecia totalis/universalis lesions showing this most strongly.

This CDR3 region has 20 residues. The V segment lost 0 bases and the J segment 3 bases; nucleotides outside the gene matches: 15. Germline V gene sequence: CDR1 SGHKS, CDR2 YYEKEE (reference sequence). The treatment was: oral pan-JAK inhibitor, 5-10 mg twice daily. Patients with alopecia areata provided lesional scalp punch biopsies as well as peripheral blood. As for this clone: Its target is unknown.

RNA was extracted and reverse transcribed into cDNA as the sequencing template. Repertoires were generated with immunoSEQ multiplex PCR, while TCRdb's copy carries only in-frame clones and drops some. Here the sample spans thousands of clones, roughly 61% being singletons. The chain uses TRBV5-5 and TRBJ2-1; 10 bases are shared with TRBD2. Sequenced here: skin, sampled at roughly week 30, from a patient treated with tofacitinib. The source of this sequence is a human donor with alopecia areata. CDR3 DNA: TGTGCCAGCAGCTTGGATTCGGGGACTAGCGCGAACCTACTCTACAATGAGCAGTTCTTC. Protein: CASSLDSGTSANLLYNEQFF.